This T cell receptor beta chain originates from a study of T cell repertoires in cytomegalovirus infection. Background on the study: Recently identified HLA-C-restricted and well-studied HLA-B-restricted CMV epitopes were used. Both CMV infection and a matching HLA type were indicated by public TCR beta signatures.

This clonotype was seen a few times. The antigen remains undetermined. Each CDR3 protein is one row after TCRdb ran MiXCR on the reads. The sample contains 680,000 or so distinct CDR3 sequences, around a third of which appear only once. Findings and limits, study-wide: Identification of carriers of CMV plus the relevant HLA was achieved through cumulative public TCR beta family frequency. In two of eight donors, the top clonotype was HLA-C-restricted CMV-specific.

The CDR3 length is 15 residues. Trimming stripped 2 bases from V and 4 bases from J, with 14 bases between. The gene calls are TRBV12-3 or TRBV12-4 and TRBJ1-2; D is possibly TRBD1 (6 bases). This sequence originates from a human donor in good health (CMV status not recorded). Some clones in this sample may be carry-over from other donors' samples. Sample: cultured PBMCs, taken from culture after CMV antigen stimulation. This CDR3 is CASSLQGTSLYGYTF. CDR3 in DNA: TGTGCCAGCAGTTTACAGGGGACGTCCCTCTATGGCTACACCTTC.